Below, 10 T cell receptor beta chains from the same sample are listed, as sequenced in a study of blood T cells in healthy people across ages. Together with a sample-barcoded 5' primer, a J-beta primer mix was included in a second PCR lasting roughly 6 to 12 cycles. TCRdb re-called the 5' RACE reads through MiXCR, storing one row per CDR3 protein. This sample has around 940,000 distinct CDR3 sequences; about 51% occur once, and the top ten carry about 22%. Material for sequencing was blood. The source of these receptors is an older woman in good health.

This clonotype was counted only a few times. The chain employs TRBV12-3 or TRBV12-4 and TRBJ2-5; D might be TRBD2 (5 bases). The CDR3 totals 16 residues. Trimming removed 2 bases at V and 1 base at J, with 14 bases between. DNA for the CDR3: TGTGCCAGCAGTTTATATCCCGGGATTGGCCAAGAGACCCAGTACTTC. Its translation: CASSLYPGIGQETQYF.

This chain uses TRBV6-2 or TRBV6-3 with TRBJ1-6; 7 bases are shared with TRBD1. The germline V gene has CDR1 MNHEY and CDR2 SVGEGT. This CDR3 has 15 residues. The V and J ends lost 5 bases and 7 bases, in that order; junction bases with no gene match: 8. CDR3 residues: CASSDRQGWNSPLHF. CDR3 nucleotide sequence: TGTGCCAGCAGTGACAGACAGGGTTGGAATTCACCCCTCCACTTT.

The chain employs TRBV28 and TRBJ2-5; unclear D gene. The CDR3 loop spans 12 amino acids. Germline V gene sequence: CDR1 MDHEN, CDR2 SYDVKM. V was pared by 3 bases and J by 11 bases, with 13 bases between. This chain's CDR3 is CASSFMQRQQYF. In DNA form, the CDR3 reads TGTGCCAGCAGTTTTATGCAGAGGCAGCAGTACTTC.

The CDR3 loop reads CASSSGSGAYEQYF. The CDR3 DNA sequence: TGTGCCAGCAGCTCAGGTTCGGGAGCATACGAGCAGTACTTC. The V and J genes are TRBV9 and TRBJ2-7; perhaps TRBD2 as D (6 bases). Deletions cut 4 bases from V and 4 bases from J, with 15 bases between. Germline lookup yields CDR1 SGDLS and CDR2 YYNGEE. This CDR3 is built from 14 residues.

The chain links TRBV24-1 to TRBJ2-7; possible D gene TRBD2, 6 bases. V lost 4 bases to trimming and J lost 2 bases, with 11 bases between them. The length of the CDR3 is 14 residues. Germline values: CDR1 KGHDR, CDR2 SFDVKD. CDR3 sequence (DNA): TGTGCCACCAGTGAGACGGGACTGGCCTACGAGCAGTACTTC. Its protein is CATSETGLAYEQYF.

For this clonotype: A read error may produce the germline difference seen at one junction end. The chain combines TRBV20-1 with TRBJ2-1; tentative D call: TRBD2 (6 bases). The CDR3 has 13 amino acids. Germline V lookup: CDR1 DFQATT, CDR2 SNEGSKA (reference sequence). CDR3 nucleotides: TGCAGTGCTAGCTGGACTACCTACAACGAGCAGTTCTTC. Translation gives CSASWTTYNEQFF.

The chain uses TRBV7-6 and TRBJ2-5; D possibly uses TRBD1 or TRBD2 (5 bases each). Trimming removed 4 bases at V and 7 bases at J, with 25 bases between. This CDR3 has 17 amino acids. CDR1 is SGHVS and CDR2 is FNYEAQ in the germline V gene. The CDR3 sequence: CASSSIPTGTVQGTQYF. The CDR3 coding sequence is TGTGCCAGCAGCTCAATACCAACCGGGACCGTGCAGGGGACCCAGTACTTC.

The rearrangement uses TRBV5-1 and TRBJ2-5; no clear D gene. CDR1 and CDR2 from the germline V gene are SGHRS and YFSETQ. The CDR3 is 15 residues long. The V gene lost 5 bases and the J gene lost 5 bases, with 19 bases spanning the gap. CDR3 amino acids: CASSSASTLGETQYF. CDR3 DNA sequence: TGCGCCAGCAGTTCGGCCTCCACCCTAGGGGAGACCCAGTACTTC.

The V and J genes are TRBV12-3 or TRBV12-4 and TRBJ1-2, with D unresolved. This CDR3 region has 14 residues. V lost 6 bases to trimming and J lost 5 bases, with 16 bases between them. The CDR3 region is CASSSQSGGYGYTF. The CDR3 DNA reads as TGTGCCAGCAGCTCCCAATCGGGAGGGTATGGCTACACCTTC.

This clonotype was seen a few times. The chain combines TRBV4-1 with TRBJ2-1; 10 bases are a match to TRBD2. This CDR3 has 17 residues. The J segment lost 3 bases and the V segment lost 1 base, leaving 6 bases of the junction unmatched. CDR1 MGHRA and CDR2 YSYEKL come from the germline V gene. DNA for the CDR3: TGCGCCAGCAGCCAAGTCCCCGGGACTAGCGACTACAATGAGCAGTTCTTC. Protein sequence: CASSQVPGTSDYNEQFF.